The subject of this entry is one T cell receptor beta chain. Antigen specificity is unknown. The CDR3 has 14 amino acids. The germline V gene encodes CDR1 MDHEN and CDR2 SYDVKM. V gave up 0 bases and J gave up 3 bases, with 9 bases separating them. With a J-beta primer mix and a sample-barcoded 5' primer, a second PCR ran roughly 7 to 11 cycles. CDR3-containing paired-end reads numbering at least 2.5 million came from each sample. One entry per CDR3 protein, called by TCRdb with MiXCR from the 5' RACE reads. The sample carries under 1,000,000 distinct CDR3 sequences, more than 35% recorded once. The entry originates in a study of blood T cells in healthy people across ages. Findings and limits, study-wide: Among long-lived donors, naive CD4+ cells were more numerous and diversity higher than in aged donors. Naive and antigen-experienced cells could not be conclusively compared, given unsorted PBMCs.

The source is a man at least 80 years old in good health. Specimen: blood. V is TRBV28 and J is TRBJ2-7; D perhaps matches TRBD2 (6 bases). The CDR3 DNA follows: TGTGCCAGCAGTTTATGGTCGGGGGACTACGAGCAGTACTTC. The encoded protein is CASSLWSGDYEQYF.